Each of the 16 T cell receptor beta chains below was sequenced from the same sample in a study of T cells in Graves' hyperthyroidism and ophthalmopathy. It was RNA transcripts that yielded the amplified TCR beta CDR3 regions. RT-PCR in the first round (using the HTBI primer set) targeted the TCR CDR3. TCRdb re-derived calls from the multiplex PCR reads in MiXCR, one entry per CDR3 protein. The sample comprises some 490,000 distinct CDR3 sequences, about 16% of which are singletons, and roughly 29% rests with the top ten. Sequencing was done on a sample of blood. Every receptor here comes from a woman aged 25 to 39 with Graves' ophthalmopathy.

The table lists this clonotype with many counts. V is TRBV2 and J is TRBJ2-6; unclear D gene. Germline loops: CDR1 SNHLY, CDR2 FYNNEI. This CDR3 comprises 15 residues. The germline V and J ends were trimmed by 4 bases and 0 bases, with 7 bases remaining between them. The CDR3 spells CASSVTVSGANVLTF. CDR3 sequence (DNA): TGTGCCAGCAGTGTCACAGTCTCTGGGGCCAACGTCCTGACTTTC.

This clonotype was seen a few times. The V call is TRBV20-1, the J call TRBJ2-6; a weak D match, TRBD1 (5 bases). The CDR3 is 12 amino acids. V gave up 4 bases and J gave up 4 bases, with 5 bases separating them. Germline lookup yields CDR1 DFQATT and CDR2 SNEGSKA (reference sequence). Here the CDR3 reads CSAKGGANVLTF. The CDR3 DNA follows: TGCAGTGCTAAGGGGGGGGCCAACGTCCTGACTTTC.

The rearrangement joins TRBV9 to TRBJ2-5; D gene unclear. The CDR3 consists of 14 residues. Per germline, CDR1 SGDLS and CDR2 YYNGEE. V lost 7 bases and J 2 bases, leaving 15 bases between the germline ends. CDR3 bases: TGTGCCAGCGGGCCCGGACCGCCTCAAGAGACCCAGTACTTC. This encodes CASGPGPPQETQYF.

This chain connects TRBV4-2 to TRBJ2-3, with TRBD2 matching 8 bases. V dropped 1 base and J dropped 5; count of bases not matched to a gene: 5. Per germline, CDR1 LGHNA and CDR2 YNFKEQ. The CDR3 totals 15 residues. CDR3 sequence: CASSQGAGAGDTQYF. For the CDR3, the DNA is TGTGCCAGCAGCCAAGGAGCGGGAGCCGGAGATACGCAGTATTTT.

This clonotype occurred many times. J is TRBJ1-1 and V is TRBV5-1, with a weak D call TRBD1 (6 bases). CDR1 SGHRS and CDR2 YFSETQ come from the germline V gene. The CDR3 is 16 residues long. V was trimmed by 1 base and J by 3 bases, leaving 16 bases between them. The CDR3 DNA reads TGCGCCAGCAGCTTGATGGCCGGACAGCGGGACACTGAAGCTTTCTTT. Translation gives CASSLMAGQRDTEAFF.

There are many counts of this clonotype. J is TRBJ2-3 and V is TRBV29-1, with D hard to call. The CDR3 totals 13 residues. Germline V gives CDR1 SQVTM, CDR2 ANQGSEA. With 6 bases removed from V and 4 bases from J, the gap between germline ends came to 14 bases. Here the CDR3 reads CSVAIIGPDTQYF. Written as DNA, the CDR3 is TGCAGCGTGGCAATAATTGGCCCAGATACGCAGTATTTT.

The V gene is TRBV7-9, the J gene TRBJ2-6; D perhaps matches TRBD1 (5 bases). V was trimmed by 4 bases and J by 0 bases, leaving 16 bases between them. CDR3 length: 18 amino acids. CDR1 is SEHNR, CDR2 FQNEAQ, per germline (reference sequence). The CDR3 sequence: CASSSNIWGGSGANVLTF. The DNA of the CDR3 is TGTGCCAGCAGCTCCAACATTTGGGGCGGCTCTGGGGCCAACGTCCTGACTTTC.

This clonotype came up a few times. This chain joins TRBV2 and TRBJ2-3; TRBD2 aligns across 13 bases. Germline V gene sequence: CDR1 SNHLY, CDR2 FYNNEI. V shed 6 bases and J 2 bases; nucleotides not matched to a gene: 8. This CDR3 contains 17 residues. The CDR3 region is CASRFGLAGDPTDTQYF. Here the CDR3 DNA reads TGTGCCAGCAGATTCGGACTAGCGGGAGATCCCACAGATACGCAGTATTTT.

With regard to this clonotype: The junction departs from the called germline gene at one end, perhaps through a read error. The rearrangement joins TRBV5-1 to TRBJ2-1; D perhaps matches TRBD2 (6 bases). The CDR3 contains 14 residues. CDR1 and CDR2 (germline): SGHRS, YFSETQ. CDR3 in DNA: TGCGTCAGCAGCTCGGGGGTCTCCTACAATGAGCAGTTCTTC. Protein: CVSSSGVSYNEQFF.

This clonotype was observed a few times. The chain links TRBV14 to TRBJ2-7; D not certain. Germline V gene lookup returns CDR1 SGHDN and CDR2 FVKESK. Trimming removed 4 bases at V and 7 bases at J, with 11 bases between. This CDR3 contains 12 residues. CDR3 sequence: CASSLVGVEQYF. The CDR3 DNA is TGTGCCAGCAGCCTCGTTGGGGTGGAGCAGTACTTC.

The chain's CDR3 is CASSSLTGGVVAFF. Written as DNA, the CDR3 is TGTGCCAGCAGTTCCCTGACAGGGGGGGTTGTAGCTTTCTTT. This chain links TRBV6-2 or TRBV6-3 with TRBJ1-1, with TRBD1 matching over 9 bases. The CDR3 runs 14 residues. Trimming removed 4 bases from V and 10 bases from J; junction bases left unmatched: 10. Germline V gene data show CDR1 as MNHEY and CDR2 as SVGEGT.

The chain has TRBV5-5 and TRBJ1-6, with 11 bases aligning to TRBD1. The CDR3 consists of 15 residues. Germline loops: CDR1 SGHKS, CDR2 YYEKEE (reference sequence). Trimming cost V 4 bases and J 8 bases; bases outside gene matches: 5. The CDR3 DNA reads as TGTGCCAGCAGCCTCTGGACAGGGGGCGATTCACCCCTCCACTTT. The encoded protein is CASSLWTGGDSPLHF.

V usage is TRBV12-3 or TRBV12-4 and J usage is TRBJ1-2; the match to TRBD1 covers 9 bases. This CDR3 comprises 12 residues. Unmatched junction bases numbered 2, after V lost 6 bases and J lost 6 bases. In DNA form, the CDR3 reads TGTGCCAGCAGCAGGACAGGGGATGGCTACACCTTC. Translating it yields CASSRTGDGYTF.

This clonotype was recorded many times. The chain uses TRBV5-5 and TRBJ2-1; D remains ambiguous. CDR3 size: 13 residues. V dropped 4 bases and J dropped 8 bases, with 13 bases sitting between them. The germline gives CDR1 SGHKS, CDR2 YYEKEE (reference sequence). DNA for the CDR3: TGTGCCAGCAGCCCCTTGGCGGAATATGAGCAGTTCTTC. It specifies CASSPLAEYEQFF.

CDR3: CSARDTATTYEQYF. The CDR3 nucleotides read TGCAGTGCTAGAGATACCGCCACCACCTACGAGCAGTACTTC. The rearrangement links TRBV20-1 to TRBJ2-7; D remains ambiguous. CDR3 size: 14 residues. Germline CDR1 is DFQATT and CDR2 is SNEGSKA (reference sequence). Trimming shortened V by 0 bases and J by 2 bases, and 11 bases separated the two germline ends.

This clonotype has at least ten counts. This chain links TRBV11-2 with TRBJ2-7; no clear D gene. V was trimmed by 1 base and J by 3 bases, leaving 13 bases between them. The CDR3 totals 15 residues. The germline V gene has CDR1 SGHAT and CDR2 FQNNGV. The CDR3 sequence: CASSLGIGLLYEQYF. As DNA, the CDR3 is TGTGCCAGCAGCTTAGGGATTGGGCTCCTCTACGAGCAGTACTTC.